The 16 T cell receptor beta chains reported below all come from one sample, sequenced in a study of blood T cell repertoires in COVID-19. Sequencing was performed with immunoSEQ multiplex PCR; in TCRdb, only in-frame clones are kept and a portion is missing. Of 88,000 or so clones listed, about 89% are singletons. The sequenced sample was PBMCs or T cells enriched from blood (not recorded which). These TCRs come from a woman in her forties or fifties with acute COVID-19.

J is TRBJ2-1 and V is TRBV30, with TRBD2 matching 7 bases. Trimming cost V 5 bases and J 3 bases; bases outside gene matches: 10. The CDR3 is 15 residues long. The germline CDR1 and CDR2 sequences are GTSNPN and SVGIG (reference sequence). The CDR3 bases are TGTGCCTGGGCGGGCTATGGGACTAACTACAATGAGCAGTTCTTC. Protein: CAWAGYGTNYNEQFF.

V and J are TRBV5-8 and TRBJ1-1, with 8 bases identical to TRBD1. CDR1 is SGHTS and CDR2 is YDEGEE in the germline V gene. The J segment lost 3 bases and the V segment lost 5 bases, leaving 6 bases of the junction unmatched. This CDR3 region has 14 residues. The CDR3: CASRAGQGYTEAFF. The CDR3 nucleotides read TGTGCCAGCAGGGCCGGACAGGGATACACTGAAGCTTTCTTT.

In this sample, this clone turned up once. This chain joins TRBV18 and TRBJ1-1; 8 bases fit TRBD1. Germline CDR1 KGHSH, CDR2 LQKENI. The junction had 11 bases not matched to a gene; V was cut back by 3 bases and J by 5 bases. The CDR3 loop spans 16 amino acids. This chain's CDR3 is CASSPLMTGAGTEAFF. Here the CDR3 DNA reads TGTGCCAGCTCACCGCTTATGACAGGGGCCGGTACTGAAGCTTTCTTT.

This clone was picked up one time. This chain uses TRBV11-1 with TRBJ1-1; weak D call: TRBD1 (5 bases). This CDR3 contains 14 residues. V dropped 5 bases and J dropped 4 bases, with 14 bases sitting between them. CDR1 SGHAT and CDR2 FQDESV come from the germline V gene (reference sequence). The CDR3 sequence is CASSRNFRGTEAFF. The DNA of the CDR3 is TGTGCCAGCAGCCGAAATTTTAGGGGCACTGAAGCTTTCTTT.

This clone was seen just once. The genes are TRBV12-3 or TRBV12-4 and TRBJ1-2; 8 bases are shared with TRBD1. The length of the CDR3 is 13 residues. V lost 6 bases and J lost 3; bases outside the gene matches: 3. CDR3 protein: CASRRQGHYGYTF. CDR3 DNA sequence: TGTGCCAGCAGACGACAGGGGCACTATGGCTACACCTTC.

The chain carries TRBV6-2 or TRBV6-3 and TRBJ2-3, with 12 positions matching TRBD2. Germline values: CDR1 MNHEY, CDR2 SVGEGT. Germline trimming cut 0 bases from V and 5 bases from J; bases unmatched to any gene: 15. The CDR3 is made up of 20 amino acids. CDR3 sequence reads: CASSYSRLAGGPTWEDTQYF. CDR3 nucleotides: TGTGCCAGCAGTTACTCGAGGCTAGCGGGAGGGCCGACTTGGGAAGATACGCAGTATTTT.

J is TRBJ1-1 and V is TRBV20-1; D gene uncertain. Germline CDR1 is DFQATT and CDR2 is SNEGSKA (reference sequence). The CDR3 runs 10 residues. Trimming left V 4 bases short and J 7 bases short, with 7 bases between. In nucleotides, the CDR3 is TGCAGTGCTATTGGACTTGAAGCTTTCTTT. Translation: CSAIGLEAFF.

CDR3 nucleotide sequence: TGTGCCAGCAGTTTATCGGACAGAACTGAAGCTTTCTTT. The encoded protein is CASSLSDRTEAFF. The chain couples TRBV27 to TRBJ1-1; D may be TRBD1 (6 bases). V lost 0 bases and J lost 5, with 7 bases in between. CDR3 length equals 13 residues. The germline gives CDR1 MNHEY, CDR2 SMNVEV (reference sequence).

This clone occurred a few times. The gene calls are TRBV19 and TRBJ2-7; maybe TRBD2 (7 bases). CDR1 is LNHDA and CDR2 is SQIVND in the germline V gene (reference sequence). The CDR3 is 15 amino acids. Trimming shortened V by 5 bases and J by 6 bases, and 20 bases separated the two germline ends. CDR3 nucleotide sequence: TGTGCCAGTAGTCCGGGGGCGCGGGAGTCAAGCGAGCAGTACTTC. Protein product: CASSPGARESSEQYF.

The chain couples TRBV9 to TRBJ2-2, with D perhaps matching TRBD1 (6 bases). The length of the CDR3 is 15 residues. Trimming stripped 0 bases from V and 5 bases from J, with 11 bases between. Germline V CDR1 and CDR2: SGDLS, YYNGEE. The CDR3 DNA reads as TGTGCCAGCAGCGTAGTAGGCAGGGGAACCGGGGAGCTGTTTTTT. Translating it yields CASSVVGRGTGELFF. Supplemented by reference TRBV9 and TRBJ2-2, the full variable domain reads DSGVTQTPKHLITATGQRVTLRCSPRSGDLSVYWYQQSLDQGLQFLIQYYNGEERAKGNILERFSAQQFPDLHSELNLSSLELGDSALYFCASSVVGRGTGELFFGEGSRLTVL.

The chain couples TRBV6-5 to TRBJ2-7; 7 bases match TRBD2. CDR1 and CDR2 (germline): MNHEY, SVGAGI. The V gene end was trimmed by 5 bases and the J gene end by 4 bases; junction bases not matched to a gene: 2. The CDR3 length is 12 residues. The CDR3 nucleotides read TGTGCCAGCAGTCCGCGGGAGTACGAGCAGTACTTC. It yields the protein CASSPREYEQYF.

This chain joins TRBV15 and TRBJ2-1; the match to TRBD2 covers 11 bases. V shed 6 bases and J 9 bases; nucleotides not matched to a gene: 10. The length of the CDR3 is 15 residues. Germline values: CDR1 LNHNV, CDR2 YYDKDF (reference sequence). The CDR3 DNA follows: TGTGCCACCAGTCCCGTAGCGGGAGGGCCAGTTGAGCAGTTCTTC. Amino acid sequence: CATSPVAGGPVEQFF.

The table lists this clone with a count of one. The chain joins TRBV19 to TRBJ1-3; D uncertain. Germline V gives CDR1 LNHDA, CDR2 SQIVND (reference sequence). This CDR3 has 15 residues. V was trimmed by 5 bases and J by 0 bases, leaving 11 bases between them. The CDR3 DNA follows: TGTGCCAGTAGTGCAGCGGGAGTCTCTGGAAACACCATATATTTT. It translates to CASSAAGVSGNTIYF.

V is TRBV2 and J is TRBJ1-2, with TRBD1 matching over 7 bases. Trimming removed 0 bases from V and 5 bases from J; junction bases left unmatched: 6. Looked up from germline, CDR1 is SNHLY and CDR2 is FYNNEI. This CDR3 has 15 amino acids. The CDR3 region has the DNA TGTGCCAGCAGTGAAGCCCTAGGGACAGCGTATGGCTACACCTTC. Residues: CASSEALGTAYGYTF.

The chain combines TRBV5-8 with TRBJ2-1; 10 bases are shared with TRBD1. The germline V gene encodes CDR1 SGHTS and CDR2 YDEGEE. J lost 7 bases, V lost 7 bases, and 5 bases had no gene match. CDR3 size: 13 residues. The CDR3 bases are TGTGCCAGCCGGGACAGGGGTCGGAATGAGCAGTTCTTC. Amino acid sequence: CASRDRGRNEQFF.

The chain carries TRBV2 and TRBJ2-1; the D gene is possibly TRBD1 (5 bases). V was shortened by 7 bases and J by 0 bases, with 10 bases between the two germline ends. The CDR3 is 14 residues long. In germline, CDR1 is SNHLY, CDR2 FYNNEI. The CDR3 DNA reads TGTGCCAGCAATCCTCAGGGCTCCTACAATGAGCAGTTCTTC. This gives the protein CASNPQGSYNEQFF.